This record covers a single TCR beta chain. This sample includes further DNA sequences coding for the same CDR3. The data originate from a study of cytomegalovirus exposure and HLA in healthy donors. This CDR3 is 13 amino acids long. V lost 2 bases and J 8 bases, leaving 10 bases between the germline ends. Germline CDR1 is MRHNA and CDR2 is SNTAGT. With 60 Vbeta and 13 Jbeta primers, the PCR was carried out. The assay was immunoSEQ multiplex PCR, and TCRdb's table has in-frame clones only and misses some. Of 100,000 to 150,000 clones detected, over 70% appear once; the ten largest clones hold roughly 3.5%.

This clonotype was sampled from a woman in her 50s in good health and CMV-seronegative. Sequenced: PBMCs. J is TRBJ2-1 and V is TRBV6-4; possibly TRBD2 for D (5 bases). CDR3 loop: CASSDLPGDEQFF. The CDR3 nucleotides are TGTGCCAGCAGTGACCTCCCCGGGGATGAGCAGTTCTTC.